This TCR beta chain appears in the sequencing data of a study of regulatory T cells in long-lasting Graves disease. Time point reported: persistent/refractory GD, antithyroid drugs over 5 years with positive TRAb. The TCR library was made from RNA that had been extracted from PBMCs in TRIzol. Building the TCR beta libraries relied on iRepertoire HTBI primers, and CDR3 regions underwent Arm-PCR. MiXCR, run by TCRdb on the multiplex PCR reads, gives a single entry per CDR3 protein. The table records hundreds of thousands of distinct CDR3 sequences, 20% to 25% of them present only once. This receptor was obtained from a female donor with Graves disease. The specimen was peripheral blood mononuclear cells (PBMCs), collected when the disease was refractory, from a patient treated with antithyroid drugs.

CDR3 sequence reads: CASSQESGQGVLDGYTF. The DNA of the CDR3 is TGCGCCAGCAGCCAAGAGTCGGGACAGGGTGTTTTGGATGGCTACACCTTC. The chain uses TRBV4-1 and TRBJ1-2, with 9 nucleotides matching TRBD1. The ends lost 0 bases at V and 6 bases at J; junction bases unmatched: 11. Germline CDR1 reads MGHRA; CDR2 reads YSYEKL. This CDR3 region has 17 residues.